The entry that follows covers one T cell receptor beta chain sequence. The V end lost 5 bases, the J end lost 9 bases, and 16 bases lay between the germline ends. The germline V gene encodes CDR1 SGHTA and CDR2 FQGNSA. The CDR3 consists of 14 residues. The sample comes from a study of chemoradiotherapy in HPV16-positive cancers. Repertoires were generated with immunoSEQ multiplex PCR, while TCRdb's copy carries only in-frame clones and drops some. The data hold tens of thousands of clones, with around 78% observed a single time. Collection took place from a patient who underwent chemoradiotherapy. The TCR was taken from a human donor with HPV-associated anogenital cancer. J is TRBJ1-4 and V is TRBV7-2; tentatively, D is TRBD1 (5 bases). The CDR3 sequence is CASSPAAGSKKLFF. CDR3 sequence (DNA): TGTGCCAGCAGCCCGGCGGCAGGGTCGAAAAAACTGTTTTTT.